This TCR beta chain was recorded in a study of T cell clones after liver transplantation. V shed 2 bases and J 9 bases; nucleotides not matched to a gene: 5. CDR1 is MGHRA, CDR2 YSYEKL, per germline. There are 15 residues in the CDR3. Using immunoSEQ multiplex PCR, the repertoire was profiled, and TCRdb retains in-frame clones only, with some absent. The sample contains tens of thousands of clones, 60% to 80% of which appear only once. V is TRBV4-1 and J is TRBJ1-6, with 9 bases identical to TRBD1. The input for sequencing was CD4+ T cells from blood, taken before liver transplant. The receptor was isolated from a human donor who received a liver transplant. CDR3 nucleotide sequence: TGCGCCAGCAGCCAACAGGACAGGGGCGCTTCACCCCTCCACTTT. Amino acids: CASSQQDRGASPLHF.